The present entry profiles one T cell receptor beta chain with its context. Its antigen remains unidentified. Base qualities are not at hand, and no much larger clone is one base apart. The treatment or condition tag for this specimen amounts to: allogeneic hematopoietic cell transplantation with graft depleted of TCRalphabeta T cells and CD19 B cells. TCRalphabeta/CD19-depleted allogeneic hematopoietic cell grafts were given to the transplant recipients, all of whom were children. This entry comes from a study of T-cell reconstitution after alpha-beta-depleted transplantation in children (dated by TCRdb to between 2015 and 2016). With respect to the entire study: T-cell immune reconstitution after TCRalphabeta/CD19-depleted allogeneic hematopoietic cell transplantation in children was quantitatively tracked in the study by means of TCR repertoire profiling. What the work shows at the level of the full study, not this receptor alone: About two months after transplant, the apparently early recovery of alphabetaT-cell counts reportedly depended on just several hundred clones that had expanded rapidly and came from non-depleted graft cells. Over the following months the frequencies of hyperexpanded clones went down, and after one year T-cell counts and TCRbeta diversity were mostly credited to newly produced T cells. In some patients, the high TCRbeta diversity seen at day 60 was put down to recipient T cells and intrathymic progenitors that had survived conditioning.

The library was produced with PCR. This sample was sequenced with an Illumina HiSeq 2500. TCR libraries were prepared with molecular barcoding, using unique molecular identifiers to normalize TCRbeta repertoire quantification. TCRdb reanalyzed the raw reads on its own, using fastp at Q25 for trimming and MiXCR for clone calling, and kept in-frame beta chains. Rows with a matching CDR3 protein are joined into one entry that keeps the most common DNA and genes. The sample table holds over 120,000 distinct CDR3 sequences, of which 8% to 10% were seen once. In total, the top ten clones hold roughly 20% of the sample. The TCR originated in a female patient aged 2-15 years who had a stem cell transplant for congenital amegakaryocytic thrombocytopenia, so the T cells may come from the graft donor. The sample was PBMCs, mostly from graft donor cells, taken 180 days after TCRalphabeta/CD19-depleted stem cell transplant.

The CDR3 reads as follows: CSAMGPADTQYF. The sequenced DNA is TGCAGTGCTATGGGCCCCGCGGATACGCAGTATTTT. The V and J segments used are TRBV20-1 and TRBJ2-3; confidence is insufficient to name the D gene. The germline V gene encodes CDR1 DFQATT and CDR2 SNEGSKA (reference sequence). The V and J ends are trimmed by 4 bases and 6 bases, leaving 11 bases between them. The CDR3 numbers 12 residues from cysteine through phenylalanine. The sequence is cut down to CDR3 DNA, 36 bases in frame from base 1.